These 17 T cell receptor beta chains were all obtained from the same sample, sequenced in a study of Ad26.COV2.S vaccination and SARS-CoV-2 variants. Sequencing used immunoSEQ multiplex PCR; TCRdb keeps in-frame clones, though not all of them. The top ten hold about 1.7% of the sample, which has 450,000 to 550,000 clones, roughly nine tenths seen once. Regarding treatment: 15 to 20 received Ad26.COV2.S at low or high dose, single or two shots; roughly 5 received placebo; per-sample allocation not given. Day 63 following the first vaccine or placebo injection was when the samples were taken. Material: peripheral blood, obtained in a trial of Ad26.COV2.S vaccine versus placebo. The receptor source for this set is a person aged 18-65 years who received the Ad26.COV2.S COVID-19 vaccine or a placebo.

J is TRBJ1-6 and V is TRBV11-2; TRBD1 aligns across 8 bases. CDR3 length: 17 residues. Germline CDR1 is SGHAT and CDR2 is FQNNGV. The V and J ends lost 1 base and 4 bases, in that order; junction bases with no gene match: 6. The CDR3 region has the DNA TGTGCCAGCAGCTTAGGGATTGGGACAGGATATAATTCACCCCTCCACTTT. It encodes CASSLGIGTGYNSPLHF.

The J gene is TRBJ2-2, the V gene TRBV28; 8 bases line up with TRBD2. Germline V gene data show CDR1 as MDHEN and CDR2 as SYDVKM. Germline trimming cut 3 bases from V and 5 bases from J; bases unmatched to any gene: 23. CDR3 size: 21 residues. CDR3 residues: CASSLGPIETEVSGSTGELFF. The DNA of the CDR3 is TGTGCCAGCAGTTTGGGGCCTATAGAAACAGAAGTCAGCGGGAGTACCGGGGAGCTGTTTTTT.

This sequence joins TRBV29-1 and TRBJ2-5; the D gene could be TRBD1 or TRBD2 (5 bases each). This CDR3 has 14 residues. Trimming removed 7 bases at V and 4 bases at J, with 19 bases between. Looked up from germline, CDR1 is SQVTM and CDR2 is ANQGSEA. CDR3 DNA: TGCAGCGCCGGGGACCACGGGGTAGCAGAGACCCAGTACTTC. This gives the protein CSAGDHGVAETQYF.

The chain has TRBV11-2 and TRBJ2-7; unclear D gene. This CDR3 region has 13 residues. V was cut by 2 bases and J by 3 bases, with 8 bases left in between. Germline V gene sequence: CDR1 SGHAT, CDR2 FQNNGV. CDR3 region: CASSLTTDYEQYF. Here the CDR3 DNA reads TGTGCCAGCAGCTTAACTACAGACTACGAGCAGTACTTC.

The gene calls are TRBV21-1 and TRBJ2-7; TRBD1, the table's D call, was not compared with the DNA. TRBV21-1 is a pseudogene. The CDR3 length is 18 residues. Written as DNA, the CDR3 is TGTGCCAGCAGCAAACCTTCATCCACAGGGTTCGGGTCCTACGAGCAGTACTTC. Amino acids: CASSKPSSTGFGSYEQYF.

The V gene is TRBV19, the J gene TRBJ2-1; D may match TRBD1 or TRBD2 (6 bases each). Germline V gene sequence: CDR1 LNHDA, CDR2 SQIVND (reference sequence). Between the trimmed V and J ends, which lost 6 bases and 7 bases, there was a span of 22 bases. This CDR3 is 16 amino acids long. CDR3 bases: TGTGCCAGTAGCCGGGCGCGATGGGGGGCGCAGAATGAGCAGTTCTTC. Translation: CASSRARWGAQNEQFF.

This clone occurred a few times. The chain recombines TRBV28 with TRBJ1-5, with 7 nucleotides matching TRBD1. With 6 bases clipped from V and 10 bases from J, the junction kept 9 bases outside the gene matches. The CDR3 has 13 residues. The germline gives CDR1 MDHEN, CDR2 SYDVKM. The CDR3 DNA reads as TGTGCCAGCAGGGGGACAGTCAACCATCCCCAGCATTTT. Protein product: CASRGTVNHPQHF. The full variable domain, with the rest looked up from reference TRBV28 and TRBJ1-5, is DVKVTQSSRYLVKRTGEKVFLECVQDMDHENMFWYRQDPGLGLRLIYFSYDVKMKEKGDIPEGYSVSREKKERFSLILESASTNQTSMYLCASRGTVNHPQHFGDGTRLSIL.

This clone was detected once. The chain has TRBV28 and TRBJ1-5; TRBD1 matches at 9 bases. The CDR3 contains 14 residues. After removal of 11 bases from V and 2 bases from J, the junction contained 7 bases not matched to a gene. CDR1 MDHEN and CDR2 SYDVKM come from the germline V gene. For the CDR3, the DNA is TGTGCCGGGAGGACAGGGGCGGGCAATCAGCCCCAGCATTTT. Translating it yields CAGRTGAGNQPQHF.

V gene TRBV19 combines with J gene TRBJ2-1; D unresolved. The V end was cut by 3 bases, the J end by 2 bases, with 8 bases between. Germline V CDR1 and CDR2: LNHDA, SQIVND (reference sequence). CDR3 length: 14 residues. CDR3 residues: CASSIVGPYNEQFF. The CDR3 DNA is TGTGCCAGTAGTATCGTGGGCCCCTACAATGAGCAGTTCTTC.

The chain links TRBV28 to TRBJ2-2; D ambiguous. The CDR3 extends over 14 amino acids. Germline V gene sequence: CDR1 MDHEN, CDR2 SYDVKM. Trimming cost V 8 bases and J 4 bases, with 14 bases left between them. DNA for the CDR3: TGTGCCAGCGCTGGACGGCTGACCACCGGGGAGCTGTTTTTT. Translation gives CASAGRLTTGELFF.

The chain couples TRBV5-4 to TRBJ2-5; 7 bases are shared with TRBD2. Per the germline V gene, CDR1 is SGHNT and CDR2 is YYREEE (reference sequence). This CDR3 has 15 amino acids. The V segment lost 4 bases and the J segment 5 bases; nucleotides outside the gene matches: 11. The CDR3 DNA is TGTGCCAGCAGCCCGGGGGGAGGTAGTGCGGAGACCCAGTACTTC. Encoded protein: CASSPGGGSAETQYF.

The CDR3: CASSPGGSGNTIYF. In DNA, the CDR3 is TGCGCCAGCAGTCCCGGGGGCTCTGGAAACACCATATATTTT. This sequence joins TRBV5-1 and TRBJ1-3, with a possible D match to TRBD1 (5 bases). V lost 5 bases and J 0 bases, leaving 9 bases between the germline ends. Germline CDR1 SGHRS, CDR2 YFSETQ. This CDR3 spans 14 amino acids.

The chain employs TRBV28 and TRBJ2-1, with 7 bases lining up with TRBD1. The J segment lost 8 bases and the V segment lost 7 bases, leaving 8 bases of the junction unmatched. The CDR3 sequence is 13 residues long. Germline CDR1 and CDR2: MDHEN and SYDVKM. CDR3 nucleotides: TGTGCCAGCACCAGGGGGACCGACTATGAGCAGTTCTTC. Residues: CASTRGTDYEQFF.

This chain uses TRBV5-4 with TRBJ1-2; TRBD1 matches 7 bases. Per the germline V gene, CDR1 is SGHNT and CDR2 is YYREEE (reference sequence). V lost 4 bases and J lost 5; bases outside the gene matches: 11. The CDR3 consists of 15 residues. The CDR3 DNA sequence: TGTGCCAGCAGCAATCCGGGACAGTGGGATTATGGCTACACCTTC. Amino acid sequence: CASSNPGQWDYGYTF.

This chain joins TRBV2 and TRBJ1-3; no firm D call. The CDR3 is 15 amino acids. The V gene lost 4 bases and the J gene lost 0 bases, with 10 bases spanning the gap. From germline, CDR1 is SNHLY and CDR2 FYNNEI. The CDR3 is CASSVSILSGNTIYF. DNA of the CDR3: TGTGCCAGCAGTGTATCCATCCTCTCTGGAAACACCATATATTTT.

The CDR3 is CASSTAPIGQVFF. The CDR3 DNA is TGTGCCAGCAGCACCGCCCCCATAGGCCAAGTGTTTTTT. The chain employs TRBV7-9 and TRBJ1-4; D gene uncertain. V dropped 5 bases and J dropped 15 bases, with 19 bases sitting between them. Germline V gene lookup returns CDR1 SEHNR and CDR2 FQNEAQ (reference sequence). The CDR3 sequence is 13 residues long. The complete variable domain, with remaining parts taken from reference TRBV7-9 and TRBJ1-4, reads DTGVSQNPRHKITKRGQNVTFRCDPISEHNRLYWYRQTLGQGPEFLTYFQNEAQLEKSRLLSDRFSAERPKGSFSTLEIQRTEQGDSAMYLCASSTAPIGQVFFGSGTQLSVL.

This rearrangement joins TRBV29-1 to TRBJ2-5, with 7 bases aligning to TRBD1. J lost 1 base, V lost 4 bases, and 3 bases had no gene match. The germline V gene has CDR1 SQVTM and CDR2 ANQGSEA. The CDR3 length is 13 residues. The CDR3 region is CSVGTGFQETQYF. The CDR3, as DNA: TGCAGCGTTGGGACAGGCTTCCAAGAGACCCAGTACTTC.